The T cell receptor (beta chain) described here comes from a study of T cell responses to AZD1222 COVID-19 vaccine. The study's findings and limits: Repertoires were collected only later (after the peak T cell response had occurred). Seropositivity was recorded at baseline in only a handful of AZD1222 recipients. In the spike-specific TCR repertoire, nearly half reportedly target unmutated variant regions.

TCRdb's table, derived via immunoSEQ multiplex PCR, lists solely in-frame clones and lacks some. The sample has 100,000 or so clones, 90% to 95% seen once. To note about this clone: The antigen remains unidentified.

V shed 2 bases and J 7 bases; nucleotides not matched to a gene: 3. The CDR3 sequence is 13 residues long. This chain uses TRBV12-3 or TRBV12-4 with TRBJ1-2; 8 nucleotides match TRBD1. The TCR was taken from an adult who received the AZD1222 COVID-19 vaccine. This material consisted of peripheral blood, taken 28 days after the second AZD1222 dose. CDR3: CASSLTGTGGYTF. DNA for the CDR3: TGTGCCAGCAGTTTAACCGGGACAGGTGGCTACACCTTC.